This T cell receptor (beta chain) derives from a study of blood T cell repertoires in COVID-19. Study overall: The analysed material was cDNA or gDNA that came from T cells, B-cell-depleted T cells, or PBMCs.

How the authors handled the data: For nucleated cells, counts were estimated from reference gene primer amplification. TCRdb's table, derived via immunoSEQ multiplex PCR, lists solely in-frame clones and lacks some. That table is the source of V, J and clone size, and D and trimming were worked out from the DNA. Of roughly 320,000 clones in the sample, roughly 91% were seen once. The CDR3 is made up of 14 amino acids. Germline CDR1 is MNHEY and CDR2 is SVGAGI. The V and J ends lost 7 bases and 0 bases respectively, with 11 bases between them. This TCR was sampled from a woman aged 25 to 45 with COVID-19, enrolled during active disease. V gene TRBV6-5 combines with J gene TRBJ2-3; D call uncertain. The sequencing sample was made of peripheral blood. CDR3 residues: CASNRVLSTDTQYF. The CDR3 DNA follows: TGTGCCAGCAACCGGGTACTAAGCACAGATACGCAGTATTTT.